The sequence of this TCR beta chain was determined in a study of T-cell memory formation after mild COVID-19. As for the study in general: The two donors had largely donor-specific TCR clusters. Study-level results: CD4+ clones that contracted lay mainly in CM and EM; CD8+ ones lay in EMRA. There were some responding clones in pre-infection memory, which suggested that cross-reactive memory had joined. Contracting clones, day 15 to 85, had balanced CD4/CD8, and later expanders favored CD4+.

TCRdb redid the calling of the 5' RACE reads with MiXCR, one entry per CDR3 protein. Of 470,000 or so distinct CDR3 sequences in the sample, approximately 20% were seen once. The V end was cut by 2 bases, the J end by 0 bases, with 12 bases between. CDR1 and CDR2 from the germline V gene are SGHVS and FQNEAQ. The CDR3 contains 16 residues. This clonotype was seen more than once but under ten times. Its antigen is unknown. This rearrangement joins TRBV7-8 to TRBJ2-3, with D maybe TRBD2 (5 bases). This clonotype was obtained from an adult woman who had mild COVID-19 (a few samples of this study predate the infection). Cell type and time point are not known. Sample: PBMCs or a T cell subset sorted from them (not recorded which). CDR3 loop: CASSLMSGSSTDTQYF. The CDR3 nucleotides are TGTGCCAGCAGCTTAATGAGCGGTTCTAGCACAGATACGCAGTATTTT.